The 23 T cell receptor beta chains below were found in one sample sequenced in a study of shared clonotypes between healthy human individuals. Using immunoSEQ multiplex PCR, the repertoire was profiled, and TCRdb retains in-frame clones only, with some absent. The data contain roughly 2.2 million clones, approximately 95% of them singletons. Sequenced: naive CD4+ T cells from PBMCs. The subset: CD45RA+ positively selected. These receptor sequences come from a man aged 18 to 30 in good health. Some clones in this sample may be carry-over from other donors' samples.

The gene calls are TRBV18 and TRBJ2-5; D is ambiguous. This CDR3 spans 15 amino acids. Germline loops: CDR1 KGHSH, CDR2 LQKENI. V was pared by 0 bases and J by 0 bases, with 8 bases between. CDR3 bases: TGTGCCAGCTCACCACCGAGTCGGGACCAAGAGACCCAGTACTTC. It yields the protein CASSPPSRDQETQYF.

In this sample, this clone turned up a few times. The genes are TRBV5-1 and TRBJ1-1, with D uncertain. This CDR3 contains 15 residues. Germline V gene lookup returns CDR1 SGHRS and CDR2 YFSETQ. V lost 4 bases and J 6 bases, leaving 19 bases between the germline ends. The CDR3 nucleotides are TGCGCCAGCAGCCCGAGCCCCCTCACCTCCTCTGAAGCTTTCTTT. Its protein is CASSPSPLTSSEAFF. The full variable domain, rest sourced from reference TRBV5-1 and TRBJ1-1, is KAGVTQTPRYLIKTRGQQVTLSCSPISGHRSVSWYQQTPGQGLQFLFEYFSETQRNKGNFPGRFSGRQFSNSRSEMNVSTLELGDSALYLCASSPSPLTSSEAFFGQGTRLTVV.

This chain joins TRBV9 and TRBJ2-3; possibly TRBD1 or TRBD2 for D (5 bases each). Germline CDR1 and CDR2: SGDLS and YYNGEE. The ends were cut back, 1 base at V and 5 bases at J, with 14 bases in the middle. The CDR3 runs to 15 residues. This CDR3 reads CASSVFGGPEDTQYF. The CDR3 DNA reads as TGTGCCAGCAGCGTATTTGGGGGTCCCGAAGATACGCAGTATTTT. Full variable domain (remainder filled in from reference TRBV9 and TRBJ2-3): DSGVTQTPKHLITATGQRVTLRCSPRSGDLSVYWYQQSLDQGLQFLIQYYNGEERAKGNILERFSAQQFPDLHSELNLSSLELGDSALYFCASSVFGGPEDTQYFGPGTRLTVL.

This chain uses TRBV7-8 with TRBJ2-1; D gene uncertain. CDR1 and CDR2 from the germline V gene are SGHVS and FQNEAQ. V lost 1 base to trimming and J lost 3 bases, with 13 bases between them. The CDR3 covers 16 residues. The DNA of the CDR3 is TGTGCCAGCAGCTTAGTAGGCAGCCCCGTCTACAATGAGCAGTTCTTC. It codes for CASSLVGSPVYNEQFF.

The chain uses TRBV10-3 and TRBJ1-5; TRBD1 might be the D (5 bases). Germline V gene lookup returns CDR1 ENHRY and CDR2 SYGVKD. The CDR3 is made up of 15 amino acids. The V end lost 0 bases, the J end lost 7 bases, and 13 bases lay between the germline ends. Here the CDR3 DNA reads TGTGCCATCAGTGAGTCGAGTACTCGGGGCCAGCCCCAGCATTTT. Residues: CAISESSTRGQPQHF.

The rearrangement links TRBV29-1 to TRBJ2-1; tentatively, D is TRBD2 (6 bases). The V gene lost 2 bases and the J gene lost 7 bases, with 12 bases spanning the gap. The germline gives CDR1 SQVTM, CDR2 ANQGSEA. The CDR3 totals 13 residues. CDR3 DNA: TGCAGCGTTGAATCCGGGAGTGGGAATGAGCAGTTCTTC. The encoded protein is CSVESGSGNEQFF.

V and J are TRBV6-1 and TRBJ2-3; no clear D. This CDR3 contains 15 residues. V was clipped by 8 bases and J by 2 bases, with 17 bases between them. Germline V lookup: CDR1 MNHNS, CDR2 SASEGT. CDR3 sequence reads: CASAKTPTNTDTQYF. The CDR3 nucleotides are TGTGCCAGCGCGAAGACCCCCACGAACACAGATACGCAGTATTTT.

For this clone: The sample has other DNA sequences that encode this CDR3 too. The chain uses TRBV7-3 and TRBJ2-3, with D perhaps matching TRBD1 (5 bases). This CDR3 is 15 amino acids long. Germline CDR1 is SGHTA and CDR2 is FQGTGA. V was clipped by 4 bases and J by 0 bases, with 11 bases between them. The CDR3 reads CASSSQGWSTDTQYF. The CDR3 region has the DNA TGTGCCAGCAGCTCCCAGGGTTGGAGCACAGATACGCAGTATTTT.

The CDR3, as DNA: TGTGCCAGCAGCCCAGGGGGGTCAGCCGTAATGGCGGGTTCGGGGTACTTC. It is translated as CASSPGGSAVMAGSGYF. This rearrangement joins TRBV7-2 to TRBJ2-7; possibly TRBD1 for D (7 bases). The CDR3 has 17 amino acids. Deletions cut 5 bases from V and 12 bases from J, with 32 bases between. Germline loops: CDR1 SGHTA, CDR2 FQGNSA.

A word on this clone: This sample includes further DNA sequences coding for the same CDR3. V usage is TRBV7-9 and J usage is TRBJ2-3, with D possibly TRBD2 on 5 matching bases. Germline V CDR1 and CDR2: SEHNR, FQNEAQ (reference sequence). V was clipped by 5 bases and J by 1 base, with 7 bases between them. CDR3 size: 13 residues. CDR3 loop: CASSRGRTDTQYF. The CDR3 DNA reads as TGTGCCAGCAGCCGCGGGCGCACAGATACGCAGTATTTT.

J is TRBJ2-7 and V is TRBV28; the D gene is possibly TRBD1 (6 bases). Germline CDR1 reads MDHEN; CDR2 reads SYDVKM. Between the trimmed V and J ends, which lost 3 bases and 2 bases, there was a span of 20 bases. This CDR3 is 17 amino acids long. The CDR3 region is CASSFLIRPGATYEQYF. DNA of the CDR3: TGTGCCAGCAGTTTTCTTATTAGGCCAGGGGCAACCTACGAGCAGTACTTC.

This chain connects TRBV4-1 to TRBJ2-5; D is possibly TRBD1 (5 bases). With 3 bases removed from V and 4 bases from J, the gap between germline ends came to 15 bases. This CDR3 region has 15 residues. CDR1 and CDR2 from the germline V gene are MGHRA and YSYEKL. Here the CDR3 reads CASSHMGPGRETQYF. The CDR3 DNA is TGCGCCAGCAGCCATATGGGCCCAGGGCGAGAGACCCAGTACTTC.

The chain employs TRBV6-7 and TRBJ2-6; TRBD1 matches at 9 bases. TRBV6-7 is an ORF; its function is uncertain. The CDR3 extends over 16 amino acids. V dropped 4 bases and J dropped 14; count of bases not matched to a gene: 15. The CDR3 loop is CASSLYRGRGPGLLTF. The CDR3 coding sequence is TGTGCCAGCAGTTTATACAGGGGGCGCGGACCGGGCCTCCTGACTTTC.

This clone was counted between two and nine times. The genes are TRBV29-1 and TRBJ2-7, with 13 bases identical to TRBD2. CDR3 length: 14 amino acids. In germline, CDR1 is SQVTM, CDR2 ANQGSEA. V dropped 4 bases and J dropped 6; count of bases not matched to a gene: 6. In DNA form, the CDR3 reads TGCAGCGTTGCTCCGGGACTAGCGGGATCCGAGCAGTACTTC. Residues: CSVAPGLAGSEQYF.

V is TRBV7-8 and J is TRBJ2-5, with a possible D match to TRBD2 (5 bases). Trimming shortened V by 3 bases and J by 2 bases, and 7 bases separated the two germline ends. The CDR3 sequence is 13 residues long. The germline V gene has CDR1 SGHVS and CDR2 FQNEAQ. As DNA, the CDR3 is TGTGCCAGCAGCTTGGGAGAACAAGAGACCCAGTACTTC. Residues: CASSLGEQETQYF.

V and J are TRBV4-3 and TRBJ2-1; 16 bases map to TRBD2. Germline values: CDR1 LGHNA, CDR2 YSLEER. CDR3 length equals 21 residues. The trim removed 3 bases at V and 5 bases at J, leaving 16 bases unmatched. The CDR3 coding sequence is TGCGCCAGCAGCCAGGATCCGGGACTAGCGGGAGGGCCGAGGGGAAACAATGAGCAGTTCTTC. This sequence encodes CASSQDPGLAGGPRGNNEQFF.

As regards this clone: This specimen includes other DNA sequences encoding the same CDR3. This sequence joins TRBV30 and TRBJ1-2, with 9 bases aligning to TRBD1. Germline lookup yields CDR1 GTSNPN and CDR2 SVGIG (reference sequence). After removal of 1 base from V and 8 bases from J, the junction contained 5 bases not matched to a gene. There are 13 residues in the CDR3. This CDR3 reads CAWSADRGRGYTF. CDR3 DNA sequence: TGTGCCTGGAGTGCGGACAGGGGTAGGGGCTACACCTTC.

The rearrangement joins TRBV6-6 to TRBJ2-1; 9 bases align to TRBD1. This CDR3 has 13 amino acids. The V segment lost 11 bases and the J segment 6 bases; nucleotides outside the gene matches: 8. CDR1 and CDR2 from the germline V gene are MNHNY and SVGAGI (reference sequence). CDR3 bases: TGTGCCGTCCGACAGGGGGGAGGCAATGAGCAGTTCTTC. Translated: CAVRQGGGNEQFF.

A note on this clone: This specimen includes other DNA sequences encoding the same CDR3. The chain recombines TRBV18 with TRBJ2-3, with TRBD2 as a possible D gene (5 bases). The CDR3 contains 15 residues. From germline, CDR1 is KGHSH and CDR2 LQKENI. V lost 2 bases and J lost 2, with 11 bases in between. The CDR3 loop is CASSPTSGTTDTQYF. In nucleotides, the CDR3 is TGTGCCAGCTCACCAACTAGTGGTACCACAGATACGCAGTATTTT.

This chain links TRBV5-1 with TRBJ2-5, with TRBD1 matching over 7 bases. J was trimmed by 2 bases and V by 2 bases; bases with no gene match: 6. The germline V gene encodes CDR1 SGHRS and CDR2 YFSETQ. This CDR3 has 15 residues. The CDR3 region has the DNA TGCGCCAGCAGCTTTGAGGGACAGCCTCAAGAGACCCAGTACTTC. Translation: CASSFEGQPQETQYF.

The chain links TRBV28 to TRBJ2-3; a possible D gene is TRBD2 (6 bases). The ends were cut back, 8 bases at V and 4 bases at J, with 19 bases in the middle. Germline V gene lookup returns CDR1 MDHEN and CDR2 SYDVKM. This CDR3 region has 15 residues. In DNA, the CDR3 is TGTGCCAGCTTCGGGACTCAACGTTGGGCAGATACGCAGTATTTT. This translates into CASFGTQRWADTQYF.

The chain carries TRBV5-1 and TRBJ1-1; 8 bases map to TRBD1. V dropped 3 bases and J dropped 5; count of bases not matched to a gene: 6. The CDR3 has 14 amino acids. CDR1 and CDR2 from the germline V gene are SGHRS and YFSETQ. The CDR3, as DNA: TGCGCCAGCAGCTCGTTCAGGGGGCGGACTGAAGCTTTCTTT. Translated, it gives CASSSFRGRTEAFF.

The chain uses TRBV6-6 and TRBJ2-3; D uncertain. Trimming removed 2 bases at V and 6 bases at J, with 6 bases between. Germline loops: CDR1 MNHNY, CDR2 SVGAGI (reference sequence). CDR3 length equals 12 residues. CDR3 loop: CASSYGVDTQYF. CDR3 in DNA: TGTGCCAGCAGTTACGGGGTTGATACGCAGTATTTT.